This T cell receptor (beta chain) was found in a study of blood T cell repertoires in COVID-19. The wider study: The analysed material was cDNA or gDNA that came from T cells, B-cell-depleted T cells, or PBMCs.

The V end lost 0 bases, the J end lost 0 bases, and 9 bases lay between the germline ends. The length of the CDR3 is 16 residues. CDR1 is LGHNA, CDR2 YNFKEQ, per germline. This clone was counted only a few times. Original processing methods: Estimation of nucleated cell counts was performed using reference gene primer amplification. Generated by immunoSEQ multiplex PCR, the TCRdb table keeps only in-frame clones and is missing some. Clone size and V and J calls were adopted from that table, with D and trimming inferred from the DNA. The sample includes fewer than 200,000 clones, roughly 81% of them seen just once.

Source material: peripheral blood. The origin of this receptor is a man aged 40-49 years who had recovered from COVID-19. The gene calls are TRBV4-2 and TRBJ1-3; D gene uncertain. CDR3 sequence reads: CASSQDEELSGNTIYF. For the CDR3, the DNA is TGTGCCAGCAGCCAAGATGAGGAGCTCTCTGGAAACACCATATATTTT.